This T cell receptor beta chain was observed in a study of blood T cell repertoires in COVID-19. Data came from immunoSEQ multiplex PCR; TCRdb stores just in-frame clones and leaves some out. The data show 250,000 to 300,000 clones, with 88% seen just once and approximately 2% held by the top ten. Germline CDR1 MRHNA, CDR2 SNTAGT. V lost 0 bases, J lost 0 bases, and 9 bases lay in between. The CDR3 is made up of 16 amino acids. The chain uses TRBV6-4 and TRBJ2-1; D might be TRBD2 (6 bases). The source of this sequence is an older woman in a cohort exposed to, infected with or recovered from COVID-19 (not recorded which). Sequencing used PBMCs or T cells enriched from blood (not recorded which). The DNA of the CDR3 is TGTGCCAGCAGTGACTCGGCCGGGAGCTCCTACAATGAGCAGTTCTTC. It translates to CASSDSAGSSYNEQFF.